What follows are 25 T cell receptor beta chains derived from one specimen sequenced in a study of T cells expressing NK-cell markers. TCRdb re-called the 5' RACE reads; every CDR3 protein appears as one record, without DNA. The sample's table shows about 400,000 distinct CDR3 sequences. The sample comprised blood T cells: a sorted CD56 or NKG2C T cell subset, CD4+ or CD8+ T cells, or bulk PBMC T cells (not recorded which). These receptors were taken from a woman between 45 and 65 years old in good health.

The chain combines TRBV9 with TRBJ2-7; checking the TCRdb D call of TRBD2 is not possible without DNA. The CDR3 is 15 residues long. Germline-derived CDR1 and CDR2 are SGDLS and YYNGEE. The CDR3 here is CASSVGPDAYYEQYF.

The chain employs TRBV12-3 or TRBV12-4 and TRBJ2-2; TCRdb calls TRBD2, which cannot be checked without DNA. CDR3 size: 13 residues. CDR3 protein: CASSWRGIGELFF.

V gene TRBV21-1 combines with J gene TRBJ2-5; TCRdb picks TRBD2, but there is no DNA to check that call. TRBV21-1 is reported as a pseudogene. The CDR3 has 13 amino acids. The CDR3 protein is CASATSGNETQYF.

The chain uses TRBV20-1 and TRBJ1-6; absent DNA, TCRdb's TRBD1 call cannot be checked. Germline assignment: CDR1 DFQATT and CDR2 SNEGSKA (reference sequence). CDR3 length equals 15 residues. The CDR3 protein is CSASPLTGNNSPLHF.

CDR3 in amino acids: CSVGTGWRGTQYF. V is TRBV29-1 and J is TRBJ2-3; TCRdb reports TRBD1, a call that lacks DNA to check it against. Germline CDR1 is SQVTM and CDR2 is ANQGSEA. The CDR3 spans 13 residues.

V is TRBV5-1 and J is TRBJ2-2; the D call of TRBD2 rests on TCRdb alone, since no DNA is present to check it. The CDR3 has 13 residues. The germline V gene encodes CDR1 SGHRS and CDR2 YFSETQ. The CDR3 reads CASQISGTGELFF. Full variable domain (missing parts from reference TRBV5-1 and TRBJ2-2): KAGVTQTPRYLIKTRGQQVTLSCSPISGHRSVSWYQQTPGQGLQFLFEYFSETQRNKGNFPGRFSGRQFSNSRSEMNVSTLELGDSALYLCASQISGTGELFFGEGSRLTVL.

The chain is built from TRBV24-1 and TRBJ2-3. Germline V CDR1 and CDR2: KGHDR, SFDVKD. The CDR3 extends over 12 amino acids. Here the CDR3 reads CATSDRVYTQYF.

The chain links TRBV27 to TRBJ2-7. Germline CDR1 reads MNHEY; CDR2 reads SMNVEV (reference sequence). The CDR3 is 14 amino acids. CDR3 in amino acids: CASNPSRLSYEQYF.

The rearrangement uses TRBV4-1 and TRBJ2-7; with no DNA, the TCRdb D assignment of TRBD2 cannot be verified. There are 16 residues in the CDR3. The germline V gene has CDR1 MGHRA and CDR2 YSYEKL. The CDR3 sequence is CASSPGIAGRTYEQYF.

The genes are TRBV5-1 and TRBJ2-7; the TCRdb call, TRBD2, lacks DNA for checking. The germline CDR1 and CDR2 sequences are SGHRS and YFSETQ. The CDR3 loop spans 16 amino acids. CDR3 sequence reads: CASSLEASGRGYEQYF.

The chain joins TRBV10-3 to TRBJ2-7. Looked up from germline, CDR1 is ENHRY and CDR2 is SYGVKD. The length of the CDR3 is 12 residues. CDR3 sequence: CAISYNSGEQYF.

The rearrangement joins TRBV5-5 to TRBJ2-3; TCRdb gives TRBD1 as the D gene, but with no DNA this cannot be confirmed. Germline V lookup: CDR1 SGHKS, CDR2 YYEKEE (reference sequence). The CDR3 length is 17 residues. CDR3 amino acids: CASSPRGIRDLTDTQYF.

The chain has TRBV7-2 and TRBJ2-1; as DNA is missing, the TRBD2 call by TCRdb cannot be tested. The germline CDR1 and CDR2 sequences are SGHTA and FQGNSA. The CDR3 runs to 16 residues. The CDR3: CASSLAQGLAYNEQFF.

The chain's CDR3 is CASSQDTGNTEAFF. The chain recombines TRBV4-2 with TRBJ1-1. The CDR3 consists of 14 residues. Germline CDR1 and CDR2: LGHNA and YNFKEQ.

The chain carries TRBV11-3 and TRBJ2-1; TCRdb's D call of TRBD1 is untestable without DNA. The CDR3 has 15 amino acids. In germline, CDR1 is SGHNT, CDR2 YENEEA. CDR3 amino acids: CASSGGTGLLSEQFF.

The gene calls are TRBV20-1 and TRBJ1-6; lacking DNA, the TRBD1 call made by TCRdb goes unchecked. CDR1 is DFQATT, CDR2 SNEGSKA, per germline (reference sequence). This CDR3 is 15 amino acids long. CDR3 sequence: CSASTGVVYNSPLHF.

The chain combines TRBV19 with TRBJ2-1. Per the germline V gene, CDR1 is LNHDA and CDR2 is SQIVND (reference sequence). CDR3 length equals 14 residues. CDR3 region: CASSQASPWNEQFF.

The chain employs TRBV4-2 and TRBJ1-1. The germline V gene has CDR1 LGHNA and CDR2 YNFKEQ. This CDR3 comprises 12 residues. The CDR3 spells CASSQVVTEAFF.

This rearrangement joins TRBV7-9 to TRBJ2-5; checking the TCRdb D call of TRBD1 is not possible without DNA. The V gene's germline CDR1 is SEHNR and CDR2 FQNEAQ (reference sequence). CDR3 length equals 14 residues. The CDR3 sequence is CASSFDRGKETQYF.

This chain links TRBV15 with TRBJ2-1; the TCRdb call, TRBD1, lacks DNA for checking. Germline V gives CDR1 LNHNV, CDR2 YYDKDF (reference sequence). This CDR3 is built from 16 residues. CDR3 sequence reads: CATSRAPGVADHEQFF.

The chain uses TRBV11-3 and TRBJ2-1; TCRdb selects TRBD2, and the lack of DNA leaves this call unchecked. This CDR3 spans 17 amino acids. Germline V CDR1 and CDR2: SGHNT, YENEEA. CDR3: CASSLRAGTSGTNEQFF.

This rearrangement joins TRBV19 to TRBJ2-7. This CDR3 contains 14 residues. From germline, CDR1 is LNHDA and CDR2 SQIVND (reference sequence). The CDR3 loop reads CASSSRDRSYEQYF. Combining the CDR3 with reference TRBV19 and TRBJ2-7 gives the whole variable domain DGGITQSPKYLFRKEGQNVTLSCEQNLNHDAMYWYRQDPGQGLRLIYYSQIVNDFQKGDIAEGYSVSREKKESFPLTVTSAQKNPTAFYLCASSSRDRSYEQYFGPGTRLTVT.

The rearrangement joins TRBV20-1 to TRBJ2-1; TCRdb's assignment of TRBD1 cannot be checked, as there is no DNA. There are 11 residues in the CDR3. The germline V gene encodes CDR1 DFQATT and CDR2 SNEGSKA (reference sequence). The CDR3 region is CSAGDDRQQFF.

This chain links TRBV12-3 or TRBV12-4 with TRBJ2-4; TCRdb selects TRBD1, and the lack of DNA leaves this call unchecked. This CDR3 is 13 amino acids long. CDR3: CASSLGTWNIQYF.

The genes are TRBV23-1 and TRBJ2-3; no DNA is available, so the TRBD2 call from TCRdb remains unchecked. TRBV23-1 is assigned to the ORF class and has an uncertain function. The CDR3 is 17 residues long. CDR3 loop: CASSQMKREETTDTQYF.